The 14 T cell receptor beta chains given below trace back to one sample, sequenced in a study of patients and donors after allogeneic stem cell transplantation. TCRdb re-called the RT-PCR reads with MiXCR, one entry per CDR3 protein. The sample contains about 89,000 distinct CDR3 sequences, about 44% of which appear only once. Input material: blood, either unsorted or a sorted T cell fraction (not recorded which). These receptors were collected from a human donor who was either an allogeneic HSCT recipient or a stem cell or donor lymphocyte infusion donor (not recorded which). It is not recorded whose cells these are; they may come from a transplant donor.

There are a few counts of this clonotype. The rearrangement joins TRBV20-1 to TRBJ1-5; the D gene is possibly TRBD1 (5 bases). Germline V lookup: CDR1 DFQATT, CDR2 SNEGSKA (reference sequence). The CDR3 has 12 amino acids. Trimming removed 6 bases from V and 1 base from J, with 7 bases in between. The chain's CDR3 is CSAKGSNQPQHF. CDR3 sequence (DNA): TGCAGTGCCAAGGGGAGCAATCAGCCCCAGCATTTT.

This clonotype has only a few counts. This chain links TRBV4-1 with TRBJ1-1; no firm D call. The CDR3 has 13 amino acids. Germline V CDR1 and CDR2: MGHRA, YSYEKL. Trimming pared 6 bases from V and 2 bases from J, leaving 10 bases between. The CDR3 DNA sequence: TGCGCCAGCAGTCACCGGGCCAACACTGAAGCTTTCTTT. This codes for CASSHRANTEAFF.

The chain carries TRBV6-5 and TRBJ1-1; D may be TRBD1 (6 bases). V was trimmed by 2 bases and J by 1 base, leaving 11 bases between them. This CDR3 spans 15 amino acids. Looked up from germline, CDR1 is MNHEY and CDR2 is SVGAGI. In nucleotides, the CDR3 is TGTGCCAGCAGTTACCCGGGAGGGGGGAACACTGAAGCTTTCTTT. Its translation is CASSYPGGGNTEAFF.

This clonotype occurred a few times. This rearrangement joins TRBV27 to TRBJ1-1, with 7 bases fitting TRBD1. In germline, CDR1 is MNHEY, CDR2 SMNVEV (reference sequence). With 7 bases clipped from V and 3 bases from J, the junction kept 5 bases outside the gene matches. This CDR3 comprises 13 residues. The CDR3: CASMRTGDTEAFF. DNA for the CDR3: TGTGCCAGCATGCGTACAGGGGACACTGAAGCTTTCTTT.

This CDR3 is CASSDGPQVKGDQPQHF. In DNA, the CDR3 is TGTGCCAGCAGCGACGGCCCACAGGTGAAAGGAGATCAGCCCCAGCATTTT. The J gene is TRBJ1-5, the V gene TRBV7-9, with D possibly TRBD1 on 5 matching bases. The V end was cut by 5 bases, the J end by 5 bases, with 22 bases between. CDR1 and CDR2 from the germline V gene are SEHNR and FQNEAQ (reference sequence). The CDR3 consists of 17 residues.

The rearrangement joins TRBV20-1 to TRBJ2-1; perhaps TRBD2 as D (5 bases). Germline-derived CDR1 and CDR2 are DFQATT and SNEGSKA (reference sequence). V gave up 0 bases and J gave up 1 base, with 13 bases separating them. The CDR3 has 16 amino acids. In nucleotides, the CDR3 is TGCAGTGCTAGAGATCTTGGGAGTCGGTCCTACAATGAGCAGTTCTTC. As protein: CSARDLGSRSYNEQFF.

Of note for this clonotype: A much larger clone is a single base away; this may be a read error. In this CDR3 the conserved last residue, phenylalanine or tryptophan, is missing, so a read error is likely. This chain uses TRBV5-5 with TRBJ1-4; D is perhaps TRBD1 (5 bases). V lost 5 bases and J 5 bases, leaving 16 bases between the germline ends. Germline CDR1 and CDR2: SGHKS and YYEKEE (reference sequence). The CDR3 runs to 15 residues. Here the CDR3 reads CASRGPTGLNEKLFY. The DNA of the CDR3 is TGTGCCAGCAGGGGTCCTACAGGATTGAATGAAAAACTGTTTTAT.

The chain is built from TRBV12-3 or TRBV12-4 and TRBJ2-2; 11 bases line up with TRBD2. The CDR3 loop spans 16 amino acids. J gave up 5 bases and V 5 bases, and 7 bases lay outside the gene matches. The CDR3 DNA follows: TGTGCCAGCAGTCCTACCGGGACTAGCGGTACCGGGGAGCTGTTTTTT. This translates into CASSPTGTSGTGELFF.

The chain has TRBV21-1 and TRBJ1-1. TRBV21-1 is described as a pseudogene. CDR3 length: 13 residues. The CDR3 region is CASRPRLNTEAFF. The CDR3 region has the DNA TGTGCCAGCAGACCACGCCTAAACACTGAAGCTTTCTTT.

This clonotype was seen only a few times. The chain links TRBV3-1 to TRBJ1-2; 8 nucleotides align to TRBD1. This CDR3 has 15 residues. Trimming removed 1 base from V and 6 bases from J; junction bases left unmatched: 7. Germline CDR1 LGHDT, CDR2 YNNKEL (reference sequence). CDR3 DNA sequence: TGTGCCAGCAGCCAAGGAGCCGGACAGGGAAATGGCTACACCTTC. Its translation is CASSQGAGQGNGYTF.

This rearrangement joins TRBV12-3 or TRBV12-4 to TRBJ1-1; D is undetermined. The CDR3 consists of 11 residues. V was shortened by 2 bases and J by 10 bases, with 8 bases between the two germline ends. The DNA of the CDR3 is TGTGCCAGCAGTTTAACAAACGGAGCTTTCTTT. This sequence encodes CASSLTNGAFF.

The gene calls are TRBV4-2 and TRBJ1-1; D is possibly TRBD1 (5 bases). Trimming took 0 bases from V and 10 from J, leaving 9 bases between them. The germline V gene has CDR1 LGHNA and CDR2 YNFKEQ. This CDR3 is built from 12 residues. The CDR3 spells CASSQDQGGAFF. Written as DNA, the CDR3 is TGTGCCAGCAGCCAAGATCAGGGTGGAGCTTTCTTT.

The chain couples TRBV5-1 to TRBJ1-2; 9 bases line up with TRBD1. V dropped 4 bases and J dropped 6; count of bases not matched to a gene: 7. Germline CDR1 reads SGHRS; CDR2 reads YFSETQ. The CDR3 consists of 14 residues. CDR3 DNA sequence: TGCGCCAGCAGCGCGGGACAGGGTTTGAATGGCTACACCTTC. Amino acid sequence: CASSAGQGLNGYTF.

V is TRBV7-3 and J is TRBJ2-1; D not resolved. This CDR3 contains 13 residues. In germline, CDR1 is SGHTA, CDR2 FQGTGA. Trimming pared 0 bases from V and 5 bases from J, leaving 5 bases between. The chain's CDR3 is CASSLTLHNEQFF. The CDR3 DNA sequence: TGTGCCAGCAGCTTAACCCTCCACAATGAGCAGTTCTTC.